These 22 T cell receptor beta chains were sequenced from one sample in a study of blood T cell repertoires in COVID-19. Generated by immunoSEQ multiplex PCR, the TCRdb table keeps only in-frame clones and is missing some. Of about 50,000 clones in the sample, 79% are singletons; the top ten hold roughly 25%. The sequenced sample was peripheral blood. The source is a man in his sixties or seventies with acute or convalescent COVID-19.

The V call is TRBV6-5, the J call TRBJ1-2; a possible D gene is TRBD1 (5 bases). Trimming shortened V by 10 bases and J by 0 bases, and 9 bases separated the two germline ends. The CDR3 totals 12 residues. Germline values: CDR1 MNHEY, CDR2 SVGAGI. Written as DNA, the CDR3 is TGTGCCACCGAGGACACTAACTATGGCTACACCTTC. It translates to CATEDTNYGYTF.

V usage is TRBV7-3 and J usage is TRBJ2-3, with 9 nucleotides matching TRBD2. This CDR3 is 16 amino acids long. The germline V gene has CDR1 SGHTA and CDR2 FQGTGA. Germline trimming cut 4 bases from V and 6 bases from J; bases unmatched to any gene: 11. The CDR3 protein is CASSSGGGGAPDTQYF. The CDR3, as DNA: TGTGCCAGCAGCTCCGGCGGCGGGGGGGCACCCGATACGCAGTATTTT.

A few counts support this clone. This chain connects TRBV9 to TRBJ1-2; TRBD1 agrees at 10 bases. Looked up from germline, CDR1 is SGDLS and CDR2 is YYNGEE. The CDR3 has 15 residues. V trimming: 2 bases; J trimming: 4 bases; junction bases outside the gene matches: 5. The CDR3: CASSVGQGEAYGYTF. The CDR3 bases are TGTGCCAGCAGCGTTGGACAGGGGGAAGCCTATGGCTACACCTTC.

The chain employs TRBV6-2 or TRBV6-3 and TRBJ1-5; 8 bases match TRBD1. Germline CDR1 MNHEY, CDR2 SVGEGT. V lost 2 bases and J lost 2; bases outside the gene matches: 2. The CDR3 runs 15 residues. The CDR3 reads CASSYGQGGNQPQHF. The DNA of the CDR3 is TGTGCCAGCAGTTACGGACAGGGTGGCAATCAGCCCCAGCATTTT.

V is TRBV6-5 and J is TRBJ2-3; no firm D call. CDR3 length: 14 amino acids. V was pared by 0 bases and J by 2 bases, with 6 bases between. Germline lookup yields CDR1 MNHEY and CDR2 SVGAGI. The CDR3 loop reads CASSYSGSTDTQYF. For the CDR3, the DNA is TGTGCCAGCAGTTACTCGGGCTCCACAGATACGCAGTATTTT.

This chain links TRBV3-1 (or the pseudogene TRBV3-2) with TRBJ1-3; D gene ambiguous. Germline-derived CDR1 and CDR2 are LGHDT and YNNKEL (reference sequence). The V gene lost 1 base and the J gene lost 9 bases, with 16 bases spanning the gap. This CDR3 comprises 15 residues. The CDR3 here is CASSQVSGRHPTIYF. In DNA, the CDR3 is TGTGCCAGCAGCCAAGTTAGTGGCAGGCATCCCACCATATATTTT.

The table lists this clone with a count of one. The CDR3 here is CASSGAGDSYEQYF. Written as DNA, the CDR3 is TGTGCCAGTAGTGGGGCAGGGGACTCCTACGAGCAGTACTTC. The J gene is TRBJ2-7, the V gene TRBV19; a possible D gene is TRBD1 (6 bases). This CDR3 spans 14 amino acids. Germline CDR1 reads LNHDA; CDR2 reads SQIVND (reference sequence). Trimming cost V 5 bases and J 0 bases, with 11 bases left between them.

The CDR3 here is CASSLAGTDTQYF. DNA of the CDR3: TGCGCCAGCAGCCTAGCGGGCACAGATACGCAGTATTTT. The rearrangement links TRBV5-1 to TRBJ2-3; 7 bases fit TRBD2. The V and J ends lost 4 bases and 1 base, in that order; junction bases with no gene match: 0. This CDR3 spans 13 amino acids. Germline values: CDR1 SGHRS, CDR2 YFSETQ.

There are a few counts of this clone. The chain employs TRBV12-3 or TRBV12-4 and TRBJ2-3; D perhaps matches TRBD2 (5 bases). Between the trimmed V and J ends, which lost 5 bases and 5 bases, there was a span of 11 bases. The CDR3 has 13 residues. As DNA, the CDR3 is TGTGCCAGCAGTAGGACTCGCGGAGATACGCAGTATTTT. Translation gives CASSRTRGDTQYF.

This chain uses TRBV7-8 with TRBJ2-7; TRBD1 might be the D (6 bases). The V gene's germline CDR1 is SGHVS and CDR2 FQNEAQ. The CDR3 length is 13 residues. Trimming took off 6 bases at V and 1 base at J, with 10 bases between the two ends. The chain's CDR3 is CASRVQGSYEQYF. The CDR3 nucleotides read TGTGCCAGCAGAGTACAGGGTTCCTACGAGCAGTACTTC.

The rearrangement links TRBV5-1 to TRBJ2-3; weak D call: TRBD1 (6 bases). Germline assignment: CDR1 SGHRS and CDR2 YFSETQ. V lost 4 bases to trimming and J lost 4 bases, with 16 bases between them. CDR3 length: 15 amino acids. DNA for the CDR3: TGCGCCAGCAGCCTAGTCCCGGGACATTCAGATACGCAGTATTTT. Its translation: CASSLVPGHSDTQYF. Together with reference TRBV5-1 and TRBJ2-3, the CDR3 gives the full variable domain: KAGVTQTPRYLIKTRGQQVTLSCSPISGHRSVSWYQQTPGQGLQFLFEYFSETQRNKGNFPGRFSGRQFSNSRSEMNVSTLELGDSALYLCASSLVPGHSDTQYFGPGTRLTVL.

The sample holds one count of this clone. This sequence joins TRBV28 and TRBJ1-2; TRBD1 is a possible D gene (5 bases). From germline, CDR1 is MDHEN and CDR2 SYDVKM. The CDR3 extends over 14 amino acids. Trimming removed 3 bases from V and 7 bases from J, with 15 bases in between. In DNA, the CDR3 is TGTGCCAGCAGTTTCGGCAGGGAAATGGGTGGCTACACCTTC. Protein: CASSFGREMGGYTF.

The chain recombines TRBV7-2 with TRBJ2-1, with TRBD2 as a possible D gene (5 bases). This CDR3 has 14 residues. Germline lookup yields CDR1 SGHTA and CDR2 FQGNSA. V gave up 4 bases and J gave up 7 bases, with 14 bases separating them. CDR3 sequence: CASSSTRGLNEQFF. The CDR3 DNA reads as TGTGCCAGCAGCTCGACGCGCGGGTTAAATGAGCAGTTCTTC.

The CDR3, as DNA: TGTGCCAGCAGCGTAGATCCAGTTACCTCTGGAAACACCATATATTTT. It is translated as CASSVDPVTSGNTIYF. J is TRBJ1-3 and V is TRBV9; D is uncertain. Germline CDR1 reads SGDLS; CDR2 reads YYNGEE. The length of the CDR3 is 16 residues. Between the trimmed V and J ends, which lost 0 bases and 0 bases, there was a span of 10 bases.

V is TRBV6-5 and J is TRBJ1-1; 9 bases are shared with TRBD1. V lost 4 bases and J lost 8; bases outside the gene matches: 2. Germline assignment: CDR1 MNHEY and CDR2 SVGAGI. CDR3 length: 12 amino acids. The CDR3 spells CASSWGQGEAFF. In nucleotides, the CDR3 is TGTGCCAGCAGTTGGGGACAGGGCGAAGCTTTCTTT.

The V call is TRBV5-1, the J call TRBJ1-4, with D uncertain. CDR1 is SGHRS, CDR2 YFSETQ, per germline. The CDR3 has 14 residues. V dropped 4 bases and J dropped 5 bases, with 12 bases sitting between them. CDR3 nucleotides: TGCGCCAGCAGCGATACGGAGGCGAATGAAAAACTGTTTTTT. Protein sequence: CASSDTEANEKLFF.

This chain joins TRBV6-2 or TRBV6-3 and TRBJ1-1; TRBD1 might be the D (5 bases). CDR3 length equals 13 residues. Germline CDR1 and CDR2: MNHEY and SVGEGT. V was pared by 0 bases and J by 3 bases, with 5 bases between. The CDR3 DNA reads TGTGCCAGCAGTTACTCCAGGGACACTGAAGCTTTCTTT. It specifies CASSYSRDTEAFF.

The sample holds one count of this clone. The CDR3 sequence: CAFIPGSSYNEQFF. CDR3 nucleotide sequence: TGTGCCTTCATCCCGGGGAGCTCCTACAATGAGCAGTTCTTC. The gene calls are TRBV30 and TRBJ2-1; maybe TRBD2 (5 bases). Germline loops: CDR1 GTSNPN, CDR2 SVGIG (reference sequence). The CDR3 spans 14 residues. The ends were cut back, 7 bases at V and 0 bases at J, with 13 bases in the middle.

The chain combines TRBV5-5 with TRBJ2-7, with 12 bases fitting TRBD1. CDR1 SGHKS and CDR2 YYEKEE come from the germline V gene (reference sequence). The CDR3 runs 16 residues. V gave up 2 bases and J gave up 4 bases; unmatched junction bases: 7. The CDR3: CASSFTGTGGLYEQYF. Written as DNA, the CDR3 is TGTGCCAGCAGCTTCACCGGGACAGGGGGCTTATACGAGCAGTACTTC.

This sequence joins TRBV9 and TRBJ2-3; 8 bases map to TRBD1. From germline, CDR1 is SGDLS and CDR2 YYNGEE. The V gene end was trimmed by 0 bases and the J gene end by 1 base; junction bases not matched to a gene: 1. CDR3 length: 15 amino acids. This CDR3 is CASSVDRGGTDTQYF. CDR3 nucleotides: TGTGCCAGCAGCGTAGACAGGGGGGGCACAGATACGCAGTATTTT. The variable domain in full, completed from reference TRBV9 and TRBJ2-3, reads DSGVTQTPKHLITATGQRVTLRCSPRSGDLSVYWYQQSLDQGLQFLIQYYNGEERAKGNILERFSAQQFPDLHSELNLSSLELGDSALYFCASSVDRGGTDTQYFGPGTRLTVL.

This clone was counted only a few times. The chain employs TRBV7-2 and TRBJ2-5, with 10 bases that match TRBD2. Germline CDR1 reads SGHTA; CDR2 reads FQGNSA. The CDR3 has 15 residues. The junction had 7 bases not matched to a gene; V was cut back by 5 bases and J by 4 bases. CDR3 sequence reads: CASSRSSGGTETQYF. DNA of the CDR3: TGTGCCAGCAGCCGCTCTAGCGGGGGAACAGAGACCCAGTACTTC.

The J gene is TRBJ1-3, the V gene TRBV6-5, with TRBD1 matching over 7 bases. The germline V gene has CDR1 MNHEY and CDR2 SVGAGI. V was pared by 0 bases and J by 0 bases, with 2 bases of the junction left unmatched. The CDR3 has 16 residues. CDR3 bases: TGTGCCAGCAGTTACTCGACAGGGAGCTCTGGAAACACCATATATTTT. It translates to CASSYSTGSSGNTIYF.